The clone carrying this TCR beta chain occurred a few times. The data originate from a study of cytomegalovirus exposure and HLA in healthy donors. 60 Vbeta and 13 Jbeta primers were used in PCR. Some clones are missing from TCRdb's copy, which holds only in-frame ones; the method was immunoSEQ multiplex PCR. This table holds tens of thousands of clones, roughly 60% found once. From germline, CDR1 is MNHNS and CDR2 SASEGT. Trimming removed 0 bases from V and 6 bases from J, with 7 bases in between. The CDR3 has 13 residues. The chain links TRBV6-1 to TRBJ2-3; D perhaps matches TRBD1 (6 bases). Specimen: PBMCs. The source is a woman aged 45-65 years in good health and CMV-seropositive. CDR3 residues: CASSEAGGDTQYF. As DNA, the CDR3 is TGTGCCAGCAGTGAAGCTGGGGGCGATACGCAGTATTTT.